The rows below give T cell receptor beta chains drawn from one sample of a study of beta chain features in type 1 diabetes. Clones were sequenced by immunoSEQ multiplex PCR, and TCRdb holds only the in-frame ones, with some missing. The table has roughly 400,000 clones, about 14% seen once; the top ten hold 0.03% to 0.04%. The sample consisted of naive CD4+ T cells from blood. These receptor sequences come from a young man in good health. Each CDR3 is given with its conserved first and last residue. The D gene is left open where the match is weak. Clone size, where shown, is once, few, many, or a class for clones that have expanded.

>TRBD1|TRBJ2-3|TRBV4-3|few
CASRRTGGTDTQYF
TGCGCCAGCAGACGGACAGGGGGGACAGATACGCAGTATTTT
>-|TRBJ2-3|TRBV29-1|-
CSTAASSTDTQYF
TGCAGCACGGCCGCATCTAGCACAGATACGCAGTATTTT
>-|TRBJ1-6|TRBV5-1|-
CASSHRQSRYNSPLHF
TGCGCCAGCAGCCATCGACAGAGTCGCTATAATTCACCCCTCCACTTT
>-|TRBJ2-5|TRBV4-3|few
CASSQAGAETQYF
TGCGCCAGCAGCCAAGCGGGGGCGGAGACCCAGTACTTC
>-|TRBJ2-1|TRBV4-3|-
CASSQEGASYNEQFF
TGCGCCAGCAGCCAAGAGGGAGCCTCTTACAATGAGCAGTTCTTC
>TRBD1|TRBJ1-1|TRBV5-1|few
CASSPIPQGRIEAFF
TGCGCCAGCAGCCCCATACCACAGGGGAGGATTGAAGCTTTCTTT
>TRBD1|TRBJ2-1|TRBV7-9|-
CASSPGTGGSYNEQFF
TGTGCCAGCAGCCCCGGGACAGGGGGCAGCTACAATGAGCAGTTCTTC
>-|TRBJ2-7|TRBV2|-
CASSRETDYEQYF
TGTGCCAGCAGTCGGGAGACAGACTACGAGCAGTACTTC
>-|TRBJ2-4|TRBV10-2|-
CASTGEAKNIQYF
TGCGCCAGCACAGGGGAAGCCAAAAACATTCAGTACTTC
>-|TRBJ2-3|TRBV29-1|-
CSVEVADTQYF
TGCAGCGTTGAGGTTGCCGATACGCAGTATTTT
>-|TRBJ1-5|TRBV25-1|few
CASSRAGQPQHF
TGTGCCAGCAGCAGGGCTGGTCAGCCCCAGCATTTT
>TRBD1|TRBJ1-1|TRBV29-1|-
CSAWDSTNEAFF
TGCAGCGCCTGGGACAGTACAAATGAAGCTTTCTTT
>-|TRBJ1-2|TRBV9|-
CASSVAGGGYTF
TGTGCCAGCAGCGTAGCTGGGGGTGGCTACACCTTC
>-|TRBJ1-2|TRBV7-2|few
CASSLAIRTVYGYTF
TGTGCCAGCAGCTTAGCGATCAGGACAGTCTATGGCTACACCTTC
>-|TRBJ1-1|TRBV15|-
CATSRAQGNTEAFF
TGTGCCACCAGCAGAGCCCAGGGAAACACTGAAGCTTTCTTT
>TRBD2|TRBJ2-5|TRBV30|many
CAWRWSGRAGETQYF
TGTGCCTGGAGGTGGAGCGGGAGGGCTGGAGAGACCCAGTACTTC
>TRBD2|TRBJ2-7|TRBV9|few
CASSVAGTMGEQYF
TGTGCCAGCAGCGTAGCTGGGACTATGGGGGAGCAGTACTTC
>-|TRBJ2-7|TRBV15|-
CATSGGTAALNYEQYF
TGTGCCACCAGCGGCGGGACAGCTGCTCTGAACTACGAGCAGTACTTC
>TRBD1|TRBJ2-1|TRBV30|-
CAWSRDRGGNEQFF
TGTGCCTGGAGTCGGGACAGGGGGGGCAATGAGCAGTTCTTC
>TRBD2|TRBJ2-5|TRBV7-2|few
CASSLRGLASETQYF
TGTGCCAGCAGCTTAAGGGGACTAGCGTCAGAGACCCAGTACTTC
>TRBD1|TRBJ2-5|TRBV28|-
CASSPRTGGDQETQYF
TGTGCCAGCAGTCCCCGGACAGGGGGGGATCAAGAGACCCAGTACTTC
>-|TRBJ2-1|TRBV5-4|few
CASSLELVGNEQFF
TGTGCCAGCAGCTTGGAACTCGTGGGCAATGAGCAGTTCTTC
>-|TRBJ2-3|TRBV7-6|few
CASSLRRIADTQYF
TGTGCCAGCAGCCTCAGGAGGATAGCAGATACGCAGTATTTT
>-|TRBJ2-2|TRBV9|-
CASSASTGTGELFF
TGTGCCAGCAGCGCCTCAACAGGGACCGGGGAGCTGTTTTTT
>-|TRBJ2-5|TRBV2|-
CASRGEETQYF
TGTGCCAGCAGGGGGGAGGAGACCCAGTACTTC
>TRBD2|TRBJ2-1|TRBV7-2|-
CASSLRTSGSNEQFF
TGTGCCAGCAGCCTACGGACTAGCGGGTCTAATGAGCAGTTCTTC
>-|TRBJ2-5|TRBV7-2|-
CASSPQGRALTQYF
TGTGCCAGCAGCCCCCAGGGTAGGGCCTTGACCCAGTACTTC
>TRBD2|TRBJ2-7|TRBV29-1|few
CSVELAGDYGEQYF
TGCAGCGTCGAACTAGCGGGGGATTATGGCGAGCAGTACTTC
>-|TRBJ2-5|TRBV29-1|many
CSVVGGQETQYF
TGCAGCGTTGTCGGGGGCCAAGAGACCCAGTACTTC
>-|TRBJ1-2|TRBV30|few
CAWTHRRRTNYGYTF
TGTGCCTGGACCCACCGACGGAGAACTAACTATGGCTACACCTTC
>-|TRBJ1-1|TRBV30|few
CAWSVRVRAFF
TGTGCCTGGAGTGTACGGGTAAGGGCTTTCTTT
>-|TRBJ2-5|TRBV11-2|few
CASSLGERETQYF
TGTGCCAGCAGCTTAGGGGAAAGGGAGACCCAGTACTTC
>-|TRBJ2-5|TRBV14|few
CASSQEARLETQYF
TGTGCCAGCAGCCAAGAGGCTCGATTGGAGACCCAGTACTTC
>TRBD1|TRBJ1-1|TRBV30|-
CAWSIRTGIGGTEAFF
TGTGCCTGGAGTATTAGGACAGGGATTGGTGGCACTGAAGCTTTCTTT
>TRBD2|TRBJ2-1|TRBV5-1|few
CASSQLKLAGGPHEQFF
TGCGCCAGCAGCCAACTCAAACTAGCGGGAGGGCCGCATGAGCAGTTCTTC
>TRBD2|TRBJ2-3|TRBV5-4|-
CASSHGLAGGTDTQYF
TGTGCCAGCAGCCACGGACTAGCGGGCGGCACAGATACGCAGTATTTT
>-|TRBJ2-5|TRBV2|-
CASSGSHVGQETQYF
TGTGCCAGCAGCGGATCTCACGTTGGCCAAGAGACCCAGTACTTC
>-|TRBJ2-5|TRBV7-7|few
CASSSDLGYQETQYF
TGTGCCAGCAGCTCAGATTTGGGATATCAAGAGACCCAGTACTTC
>-|TRBJ1-2|TRBV11-2|-
CASSPRGRYTF
TGTGCCAGCAGCCCCAGGGGCAGATACACCTTC
>-|TRBJ2-5|TRBV18|-
CASSPLQETQYF
TGTGCCAGCTCTCCGCTTCAAGAGACCCAGTACTTC
>-|TRBJ2-3|TRBV6-4|few
CASSDGGKQYF
TGTGCCAGCAGTGATGGGGGGAAGCAGTATTTT
>-|TRBJ2-1|TRBV9|-
CATGETPYNEQFF
TGTGCCACCGGGGAGACGCCGTACAATGAGCAGTTCTTC
>TRBD1|TRBJ2-7|TRBV7-9|-
CASSLTGSFYEQYF
TGTGCCAGCAGCTTGACAGGGTCTTTTTACGAGCAGTACTTC
>-|TRBJ2-2|TRBV19|-
CASHDRTTGELFF
TGTGCCAGTCATGACAGGACCACCGGGGAGCTGTTTTTT
>-|TRBJ2-3|TRBV30|-
CASLKPGTDTQYF
TGTGCCAGCCTAAAACCCGGCACAGATACGCAGTATTTT
>-|TRBJ2-3|TRBV2|-
CASGAGLVDTQYF
TGTGCCAGCGGCGCGGGATTAGTAGATACGCAGTATTTT
>TRBD2|TRBJ2-3|TRBV29-1|-
CSVEGGSTDTQYF
TGCAGCGTTGAGGGGGGGAGCACAGATACGCAGTATTTT
>-|TRBJ2-1|TRBV14|-
CASSQGRGVGEQFF
TGTGCCAGCAGCCAGGGCAGGGGTGTGGGTGAGCAGTTCTTC
>TRBD1|TRBJ2-5|TRBV5-1|few
CASSPGQGETQYF
TGCGCCAGCAGCCCAGGACAGGGTGAGACCCAGTACTTC
>-|TRBJ2-1|TRBV7-9|-
CASSLRLGSYNEQFF
TGTGCCAGCAGCTTGAGATTAGGCTCCTACAATGAGCAGTTCTTC
>-|TRBJ2-4|TRBV11-1|-
CASSSRDRGGGSIQYF
TGTGCCAGCAGCAGTCGGGATCGAGGAGGAGGGAGCATTCAGTACTTC
>-|TRBJ1-6|TRBV5-1|-
CASSLGGNSPLHF
TGCGCCAGCAGCTTGGGAGGGAATTCACCCCTCCACTTT
>TRBD2|TRBJ2-5|TRBV14|-
CASSQRGLETQYF
TGTGCCAGCAGCCAGCGGGGGTTGGAGACCCAGTACTTC
>-|TRBJ2-6|TRBV5-4|few
CASSPGHSGANVLTF
TGTGCCAGCAGCCCAGGTCACTCTGGGGCCAACGTCCTGACTTTC
>-|TRBJ2-1|TRBV5-6|-
CASSLDPGIRYNEQFF
TGTGCCAGCAGCTTGGATCCGGGAATACGGTACAATGAGCAGTTCTTC
>-|TRBJ1-1|TRBV7-2|-
CASSSQGVVTEAFF
TGTGCCAGCAGCTCACAGGGAGTTGTTACTGAAGCTTTCTTT
>-|TRBJ1-3|TRBV6-6|-
CASSIPGNTIYF
TGTGCCAGCAGCATCCCTGGAAACACCATATATTTT
>-|TRBJ1-2|TRBV29-1|-
CSVERVVDGYTF
TGCAGCGTTGAAAGAGTGGTTGATGGCTACACCTTC